Listed below are T cell receptor beta chains from one sample, sequenced in a study of neurological immune-mediated disorders. TCRdb passed the 5' RACE reads through MiXCR, listing each CDR3 protein once. The repertoire includes about 29,000 distinct CDR3 sequences, around 3.2% of them detected once, and less than 9% sits in the top ten. Sample: PBMCs. The source of these receptors is a young woman with multiple sclerosis. Each CDR3 is given with its conserved first and last residue. The order of the fields is D gene, V gene, J gene, clone size, CDR3 DNA, CDR3 protein. The D gene is left open where the match is weak. Sizes are listed as once, few, many or a size class.

d_call: TRBD2
v_call: TRBV5-1
j_call: TRBJ2-1
clone_size: many
cdr3_nt: TGCGCCAGCAGCTTTCTACCCTCCTTAGCGGGTCTGAACAATGAGCAGTTCTTC
cdr3_aa: CASSFLPSLAGLNNEQFF

d_call: TRBD1
v_call: TRBV7-2
j_call: TRBJ1-1
clone_size: many
cdr3_nt: TGTGCCAGCAGCGCGACAGGGGGCATCACTGAAGCTTTCTTT
cdr3_aa: CASSATGGITEAFF

d_call: TRBD1
v_call: TRBV18
j_call: TRBJ1-1
clone_size: many
cdr3_nt: TGTGCCAGCTCACCCCCGGGACAGCTATTGAACACTGAAGCTTTCTTT
cdr3_aa: CASSPPGQLLNTEAFF

d_call: .
v_call: TRBV7-8
j_call: TRBJ2-7
clone_size: many
cdr3_nt: TGTGCCAGCAGCCCGGGTGGGGCCCTCTCCTACGAGCAGTACTTC
cdr3_aa: CASSPGGALSYEQYF

d_call: .
v_call: TRBV12-3/TRBV12-4
j_call: TRBJ1-2
clone_size: many
cdr3_nt: TGTGCCAGCACCCCACAGGGAAACTATGGCTACACCTTC
cdr3_aa: CASTPQGNYGYTF

d_call: .
v_call: TRBV5-6
j_call: TRBJ2-3
clone_size: many
cdr3_nt: TGTGCCAGCAGCTTGGTGTGGGGAGGAAGGGCAGTGAGCACAGATACGCAGTATTTT
cdr3_aa: CASSLVWGGRAVSTDTQYF

d_call: TRBD1
v_call: TRBV6-2/TRBV6-3
j_call: TRBJ2-2
clone_size: many
cdr3_nt: TGTGCCAGCAGAAAGGGAGCAGGGGGCTCCGCCGGGGAGCTGTTTTTT
cdr3_aa: CASRKGAGGSAGELFF

d_call: TRBD2
v_call: TRBV20-1
j_call: TRBJ2-7
clone_size: many
cdr3_nt: TGCAGTGCTAGAGATGGGCAGCGGGAGTCGTCATCCTACGAGCAGTACTTC
cdr3_aa: CSARDGQRESSSYEQYF

d_call: .
v_call: TRBV5-6
j_call: TRBJ2-1
clone_size: many
cdr3_nt: TGTGCCAGCAGCTTGGCCTTTCGAAGCTCCTACAATGAGCAGTTCTTC
cdr3_aa: CASSLAFRSSYNEQFF

d_call: .
v_call: TRBV6-2/TRBV6-3
j_call: TRBJ1-1
clone_size: many
cdr3_nt: TGTGCCAGCAGTCATCAGTACACTGAAGCTTTCTTT
cdr3_aa: CASSHQYTEAFF

d_call: TRBD2
v_call: TRBV24-1
j_call: TRBJ2-1
clone_size: many
cdr3_nt: TGTGCCACCAGTTTCCCGGGAGGGCCCGTGGATGAGCAGTTCTTC
cdr3_aa: CATSFPGGPVDEQFF

d_call: .
v_call: TRBV7-9
j_call: TRBJ1-2
clone_size: many
cdr3_nt: TGTGCCAGCAGCCCGGTGGGGGGCTATGGCTACACCTTC
cdr3_aa: CASSPVGGYGYTF

d_call: .
v_call: TRBV5-1
j_call: TRBJ1-1
clone_size: many
cdr3_nt: TGCGCCAGCAGCTTCCGGACAGATCGGGTTGGTGAAGCTTTCTTT
cdr3_aa: CASSFRTDRVGEAFF